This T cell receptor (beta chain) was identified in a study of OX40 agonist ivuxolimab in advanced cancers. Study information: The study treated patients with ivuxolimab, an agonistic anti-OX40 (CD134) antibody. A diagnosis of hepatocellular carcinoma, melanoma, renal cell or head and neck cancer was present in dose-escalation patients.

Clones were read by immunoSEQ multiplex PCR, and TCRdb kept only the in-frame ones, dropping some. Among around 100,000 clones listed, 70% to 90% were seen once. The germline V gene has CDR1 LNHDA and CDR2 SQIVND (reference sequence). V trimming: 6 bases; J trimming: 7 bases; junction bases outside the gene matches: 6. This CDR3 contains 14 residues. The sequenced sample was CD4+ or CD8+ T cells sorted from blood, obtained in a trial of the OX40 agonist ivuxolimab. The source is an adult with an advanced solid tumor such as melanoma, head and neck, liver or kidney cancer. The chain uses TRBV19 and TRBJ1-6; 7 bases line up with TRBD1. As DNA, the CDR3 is TGTGCCAGTAGCAGACAGGGTTGGAATTCACCCCTCCACTTT. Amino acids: CASSRQGWNSPLHF.